These T cell receptor beta chains were read from a single sample in a study of Graves' ophthalmopathy and Graves' hyperthyroidism. Via MiXCR, TCRdb re-called the multiplex PCR reads, giving one row per CDR3 protein. The sample yields about 550,000 distinct CDR3 sequences, 35% to 45% seen once. The sequencing sample was made of peripheral blood or thyroid tissue (not recorded which). These receptors were obtained from an adult man with Graves' hyperthyroidism. CDR3s include the opening cysteine and the closing phenylalanine or tryptophan. Part of the rows lack a size; the others show once, few, many or a class for expanded clones.

cdr3_aa,j_call,clone_size,v_call
CASSLAAQPQHF,TRBJ1-5,many,TRBV7-9
CASVTSGGINYGYTF,TRBJ1-2,-,TRBV7-9
CASSEISYEQYF,TRBJ2-7,many,TRBV6-1
CASAGQRQNYGYTF,TRBJ1-2,-,TRBV7-8
CASSYLKTGGLETQYF,TRBJ2-5,many,TRBV6-5
CASSGGGPDGYTF,TRBJ1-2,-,TRBV4-2
CASSVDPGRAEQYF,TRBJ2-7,-,TRBV9
CATTEAGVIYEQYF,TRBJ2-7,many,TRBV10-3
CASSPTGAPSGANVLTF,TRBJ2-6,few,TRBV13
CAWSAGGEKLFF,TRBJ1-4,-,TRBV30
CASSERGGQGVNYGYTF,TRBJ1-2,-,TRBV2
CSARAESYEQYF,TRBJ2-7,few,TRBV20-1
CASSEAALGSPLHF,TRBJ1-6,-,TRBV2
CASSPWTGEAGANVLTF,TRBJ2-6,many,TRBV12-3/TRBV12-4
CASSLKAQGRSPLHF,TRBJ1-6,many,TRBV12-3/TRBV12-4
CASSLAGQGEETQYF,TRBJ2-5,many,TRBV7-9
CSTFGTRSSPLHF,TRBJ1-6,-,TRBV29-1
CAISDPRVGTYEQYF,TRBJ2-7,-,TRBV7-6
CSARGTSGSQETQYF,TRBJ2-5,-,TRBV20-1
CASRGTGGRQYF,TRBJ2-7,-,TRBV6-1
CSVEDWYQETQYF,TRBJ2-5,few,TRBV29-1
CASSSTGSWAGELFF,TRBJ2-2,many,TRBV7-6
CSASLPSGSRTDTQYF,TRBJ2-3,-,TRBV20-1
CASSQYREDDSYEQYF,TRBJ2-7,-,TRBV14
CSARKLTDTQYF,TRBJ2-7,once,TRBV20-1
CSVEGAGVIYEQYF,TRBJ2-7,-,TRBV29-1
CASSPSRMAYGYTF,TRBJ1-2,-,TRBV7-3
CSVEAPGKDQPQHF,TRBJ1-5,-,TRBV29-1
CATVSGAANYGYTF,TRBJ1-2,many,TRBV6-5
CASSFWGANTEAFF,TRBJ1-1,few,TRBV5-1
CSVDASGGFSGANVLTF,TRBJ2-6,-,TRBV29-1
CASSFWTSGRDGELFF,TRBJ2-2,few,TRBV7-2
CASSFADNTEAFF,TRBJ1-1,-,TRBV2
CASSFLDGQAGTEAFF,TRBJ1-1,-,TRBV13
CASSLTGADGYTF,TRBJ1-2,many,TRBV5-6
CASSLDPGMSSYEQYF,TRBJ2-7,many,TRBV7-4
CASSLSRGVGTEAFF,TRBJ1-1,-,TRBV27
CSVEEVPGTGELFF,TRBJ2-2,many,TRBV29-1
CASSWVGTQHF,TRBJ1-5,many,TRBV19
CASSQDRREGRYGYTF,TRBJ1-2,many,TRBV4-1
CASSPPGELFF,TRBJ2-2,many,TRBV7-2